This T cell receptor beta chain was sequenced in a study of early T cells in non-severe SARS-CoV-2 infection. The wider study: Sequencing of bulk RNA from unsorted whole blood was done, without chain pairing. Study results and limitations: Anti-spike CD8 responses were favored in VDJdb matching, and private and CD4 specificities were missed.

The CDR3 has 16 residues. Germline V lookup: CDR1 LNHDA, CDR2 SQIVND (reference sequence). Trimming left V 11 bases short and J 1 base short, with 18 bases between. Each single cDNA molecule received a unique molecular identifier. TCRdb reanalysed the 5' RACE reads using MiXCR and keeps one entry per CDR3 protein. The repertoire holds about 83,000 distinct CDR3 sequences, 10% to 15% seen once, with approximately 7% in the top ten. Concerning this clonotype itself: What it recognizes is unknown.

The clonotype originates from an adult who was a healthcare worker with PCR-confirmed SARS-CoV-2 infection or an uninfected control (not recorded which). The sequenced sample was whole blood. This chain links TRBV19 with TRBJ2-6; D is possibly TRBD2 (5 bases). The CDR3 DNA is TGTGCCGTTGGACTGGGGTTTGTTTCTGGGGCCAACGTCCTGACTTTC. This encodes CAVGLGFVSGANVLTF.